This record concerns one T cell receptor (beta chain) sequence. Germline-derived CDR1 and CDR2 are SGHNT and YENEEA. This CDR3 spans 17 amino acids. With 1 base clipped from V and 1 base from J, the junction kept 5 bases outside the gene matches. These data come from a study of blood T cell repertoires in COVID-19. Overall study context: Samples came from the United States, Italy and Spain, spanning acute and convalescent COVID-19.

The protocol was immunoSEQ multiplex PCR, while the TCRdb copy is restricted to in-frame clones and leaves out a portion. The sample holds around 150,000 clones; roughly 85% are singletons and the top ten take roughly 8.3%. Seattle participants joined during active infection and were tracked over time. This sequence was found in a woman aged 60-70 years with COVID-19, enrolled during active disease. Sequencing used peripheral blood. J is TRBJ2-1 and V is TRBV11-3; 9 bases map to TRBD2. The CDR3: CASSLGSGRKSYNEQFF. The CDR3, as DNA: TGTGCCAGCAGCTTAGGGAGCGGGAGGAAATCCTACAATGAGCAGTTCTTC.